A selection of T cell receptor beta chains follows, all from one sample in a study of T-cell reconstitution after alpha-beta-depleted transplantation in children. Using its own MiXCR run on the PCR reads, TCRdb lists one record per CDR3 protein. The sample yields about 110,000 distinct CDR3 sequences, about 6% seen once. This specimen consisted of PBMCs, mostly from graft donor cells, obtained 360 days after TCRalphabeta/CD19-depleted stem cell transplant. Source of these receptors: a male patient between 2 and 10 years old who had a stem cell transplant for acute lymphoblastic leukemia, so the T cells may come from the graft donor. CDR3s leave out the opening cysteine and the closing phenylalanine or tryptophan. A D gene is named only where the DNA matches it firmly. Rows give clone size only sometimes, using once, few, many, or a class for an expanded clone.

>.|TRBV20-1|TRBJ2-1|once
SAGALRYNEQF
>.|TRBV6-5|TRBJ2-3|many
ASTLADTQY
>TRBD2|TRBV12-3/TRBV12-4|TRBJ2-3|few
ASSPTSGRNADTQY
>.|TRBV6-2/TRBV6-3|TRBJ1-2|.
ASSNQWAGYDGYT
>.|TRBV5-5|TRBJ1-1|.
ASTLSIGPEAF
>.|TRBV4-3|TRBJ2-6|many
ASSQDTSSGANVLT
>.|TRBV2|TRBJ2-7|many
AGDTGPYEQY
>.|TRBV29-1|TRBJ1-1|many
SVGTLNTEAF
>.|TRBV4-3|TRBJ1-2|many
ASSQDSGGLGYT
>.|TRBV7-8|TRBJ2-7|.
ASSPGLFCEQY
>.|TRBV4-2|TRBJ2-6|many
ASSGGTPQVSGANVLT
>TRBD2|TRBV28|TRBJ2-7|many
ASSVAGVYEQY
>.|TRBV9|TRBJ2-7|many
ASNPSGGGEQY
>.|TRBV16|TRBJ2-7|many
ASSQGVYGYEQY
>.|TRBV5-1|TRBJ2-7|many
ASSLGRVYEQY
>TRBD2|TRBV9|TRBJ2-1|.
ASRLGGAIGEQF
>.|TRBV6-2/TRBV6-3|TRBJ2-1|few
ASFSGPLNNEQF
>.|TRBV6-2/TRBV6-3|TRBJ2-1|many
ASSYSWVNSYNEQF
>TRBD2|TRBV7-2|TRBJ2-7|few
ASTTGGFPTYEQY
>TRBD1|TRBV11-2|TRBJ2-3|many
ASSQGVYRAPVTDTQY
>TRBD1|TRBV27|TRBJ1-1|many
ASSVGTGNEAF
>.|TRBV6-1|TRBJ2-7|.
ASSPLTKSGTPSYEQY
>.|TRBV10-3|TRBJ1-1|few
AISEQGNTEAF
>TRBD1|TRBV5-6|TRBJ2-7|.
ASSSLRDSNYEQY
>.|TRBV4-2|TRBJ1-6|many
ASSQDWKGITLH
>TRBD1|TRBV6-2/TRBV6-3|TRBJ2-2|few
ASGRDRVSRELF
>.|TRBV30|TRBJ2-5|few
AWSVRGSETQY
>.|TRBV29-1|TRBJ2-1|many
SVEQRLADEQF
>TRBD1|TRBV4-3|TRBJ2-7|few
ASSRTGSDYEQY
>TRBD1|TRBV5-8|TRBJ2-7|.
ASSLVGTGSYEQY
>.|TRBV28|TRBJ1-2|many
ASSPPLPHGYT
>.|TRBV29-1|TRBJ2-7|many
SVEPELPGEQY
>TRBD1|TRBV12-3/TRBV12-4|TRBJ2-5|many
ASRIQGGVETQY
>.|TRBV6-2/TRBV6-3|TRBJ1-1|.
ASSYSTPDTEAF
>.|TRBV20-1|TRBJ1-5|few
SARDLQGGNQPQH
>TRBD1|TRBV7-2|TRBJ2-3|.
ASSSTGARASDTQY
>TRBD2|TRBV14|TRBJ2-1|few
ASSQGVGRAYNEQF
>.|TRBV7-9|TRBJ1-5|many
ASSLGRGNQPQH
>TRBD1|TRBV12-5|TRBJ2-1|many
ASGLWDSYNEQF
>.|TRBV4-3|TRBJ2-7|many
ASSQVESSTYEQY